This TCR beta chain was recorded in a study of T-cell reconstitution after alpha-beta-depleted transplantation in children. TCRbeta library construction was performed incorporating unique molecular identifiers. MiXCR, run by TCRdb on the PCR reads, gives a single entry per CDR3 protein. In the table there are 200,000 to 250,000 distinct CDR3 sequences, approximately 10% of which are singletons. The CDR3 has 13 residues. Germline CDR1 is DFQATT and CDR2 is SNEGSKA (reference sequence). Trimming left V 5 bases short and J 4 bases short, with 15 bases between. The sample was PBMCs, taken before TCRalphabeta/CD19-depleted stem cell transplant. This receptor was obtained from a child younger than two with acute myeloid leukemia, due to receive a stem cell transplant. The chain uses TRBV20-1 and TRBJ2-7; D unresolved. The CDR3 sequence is CSAPRSKGYEQYF. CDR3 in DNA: TGCAGTGCTCCTAGAAGCAAGGGTTACGAGCAGTACTTC.